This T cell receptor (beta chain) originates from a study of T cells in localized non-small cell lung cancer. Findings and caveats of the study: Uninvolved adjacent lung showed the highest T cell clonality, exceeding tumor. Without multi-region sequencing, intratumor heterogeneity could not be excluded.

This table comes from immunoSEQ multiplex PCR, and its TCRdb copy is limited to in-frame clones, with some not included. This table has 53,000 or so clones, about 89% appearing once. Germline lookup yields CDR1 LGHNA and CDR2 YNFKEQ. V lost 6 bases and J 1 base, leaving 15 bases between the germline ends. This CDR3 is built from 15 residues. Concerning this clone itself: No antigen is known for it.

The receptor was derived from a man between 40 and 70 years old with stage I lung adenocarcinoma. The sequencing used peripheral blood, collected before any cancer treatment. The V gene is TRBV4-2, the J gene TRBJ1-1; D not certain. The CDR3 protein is CASSRVLSQNTEAFF. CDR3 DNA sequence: TGTGCCAGCAGTCGAGTCTTGTCCCAGAACACTGAAGCTTTCTTT.